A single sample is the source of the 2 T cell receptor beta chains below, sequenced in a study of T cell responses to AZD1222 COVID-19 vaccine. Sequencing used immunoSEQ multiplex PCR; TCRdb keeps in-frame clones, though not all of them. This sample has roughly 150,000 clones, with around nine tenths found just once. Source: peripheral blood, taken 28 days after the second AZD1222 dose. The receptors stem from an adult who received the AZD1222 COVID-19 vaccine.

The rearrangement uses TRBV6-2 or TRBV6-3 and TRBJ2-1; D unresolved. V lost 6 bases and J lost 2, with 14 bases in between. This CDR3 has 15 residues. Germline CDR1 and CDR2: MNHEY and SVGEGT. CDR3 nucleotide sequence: TGTGCCAGCAGCCCCCGTCTAGTCCCCTACAATGAGCAGTTCTTC. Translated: CASSPRLVPYNEQFF.

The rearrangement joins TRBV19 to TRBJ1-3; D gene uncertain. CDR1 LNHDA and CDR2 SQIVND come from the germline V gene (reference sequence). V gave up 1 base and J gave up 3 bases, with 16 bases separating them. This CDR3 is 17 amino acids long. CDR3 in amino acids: CASSIGVRRNRGNTIYF. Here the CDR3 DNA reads TGTGCCAGTAGTATAGGGGTTCGTAGGAATCGTGGAAACACCATATATTTT.